The 11 T cell receptor beta chains presented below share a single source sample, sequenced in a study of cytomegalovirus exposure and HLA in healthy donors. Researchers ran the PCR with 60 Vbeta and 13 Jbeta primers. Method: immunoSEQ multiplex PCR; TCRdb's copy keeps in-frame clones and lacks some. The table records fewer than 200,000 clones, approximately 78% of them present only once. Sequencing used PBMCs. These receptors all come from a woman in her 30s in good health and CMV-seropositive.

The rearrangement joins TRBV2 to TRBJ1-1, with D perhaps TRBD1 (5 bases). The CDR3 is 13 amino acids. V was cut by 6 bases and J by 5 bases, with 13 bases left in between. Germline CDR1 and CDR2: SNHLY and FYNNEI. Here the CDR3 DNA reads TGTGCCAGCAGAGGCAGGGAGGAAACTGAAGCTTTCTTT. The encoded protein is CASRGREETEAFF.

The rearrangement joins TRBV19 to TRBJ2-7; no reliable D call. Germline V lookup: CDR1 LNHDA, CDR2 SQIVND (reference sequence). The CDR3 runs to 12 residues. Trimming cost V 5 bases and J 0 bases, with 5 bases left between them. CDR3 sequence: CASSHSSYEQYF. The CDR3 DNA sequence: TGTGCCAGTAGTCACAGCTCCTACGAGCAGTACTTC. The complete variable domain, with remaining parts taken from reference TRBV19 and TRBJ2-7, reads DGGITQSPKYLFRKEGQNVTLSCEQNLNHDAMYWYRQDPGQGLRLIYYSQIVNDFQKGDIAEGYSVSREKKESFPLTVTSAQKNPTAFYLCASSHSSYEQYFGPGTRLTVT.

This clone was detected once. V gene TRBV18 combines with J gene TRBJ2-1; 11 bases are a match to TRBD2. With V trimmed by 5 bases and J by 6 bases, 9 bases remained unmatched. The germline CDR1 and CDR2 sequences are KGHSH and LQKENI. The CDR3 length is 16 residues. The DNA for the CDR3 is TGTGCCAGCTCATCCTCACTAGCGGGGGCTTCCAATGAGCAGTTCTTC. Encoded protein: CASSSSLAGASNEQFF.

V and J are TRBV10-2 and TRBJ1-1; tentatively, D is TRBD1 (5 bases). This CDR3 has 12 residues. Germline V gives CDR1 WSHSY, CDR2 SAAADI. V was shortened by 7 bases and J by 1 base, with 7 bases between the two germline ends. CDR3 sequence reads: CASIRGNTEAFF. The CDR3 region has the DNA TGCGCCAGCATTAGGGGGAACACTGAAGCTTTCTTT.

This sequence joins TRBV11-2 and TRBJ1-6; 9 bases are a match to TRBD1. CDR3 size: 14 residues. From germline, CDR1 is SGHAT and CDR2 FQNNGV. V shed 5 bases, J shed 10 bases, and the junction held 6 bases outside the gene matches. CDR3 coding DNA: TGTGCCAGCAGCCCCGGACAGGGGTTCTCACCCCTCCACTTT. It codes for CASSPGQGFSPLHF.

V gene TRBV15 combines with J gene TRBJ1-2, with a tentative D call TRBD1 (6 bases). Trimming shortened V by 0 bases and J by 6 bases, and 20 bases separated the two germline ends. The CDR3 has 17 amino acids. From germline, CDR1 is LNHNV and CDR2 YYDKDF (reference sequence). The CDR3: CATSRDLESGRGNGYTF. The CDR3 nucleotides read TGTGCCACCAGCAGAGATTTGGAGTCTGGCAGGGGAAATGGCTACACCTTC.

The chain carries TRBV7-8 and TRBJ1-5; D is possibly TRBD1 (5 bases). The CDR3 totals 16 residues. Trimming cost V 0 bases and J 6 bases, with 15 bases left between them. Germline CDR1 and CDR2: SGHVS and FQNEAQ. DNA for the CDR3: TGTGCCAGCAGCTTAGCGGGGGGACTCGGGCTTCAGCCCCAGCATTTT. Its translation is CASSLAGGLGLQPQHF.

This sequence joins TRBV30 and TRBJ1-4; TRBD1 agrees at 11 bases. The CDR3 has 14 amino acids. Germline CDR1 GTSNPN, CDR2 SVGIG (reference sequence). V trimming: 3 bases; J trimming: 6 bases; junction bases outside the gene matches: 3. DNA of the CDR3: TGTGCCTGGAGCAGGACAGGGGGCGATGAAAAACTGTTTTTT. Translated, it gives CAWSRTGGDEKLFF.

The chain carries TRBV30 and TRBJ1-1; D might be TRBD1 (6 bases). V shed 8 bases and J shed 3 bases, with 16 bases lying between them. This CDR3 contains 13 residues. CDR1 is GTSNPN, CDR2 SVGIG, per germline (reference sequence). For the CDR3, the DNA is TGTGCCCACCGGGACACTGGGGACACTGAAGCTTTCTTT. Its protein product is CAHRDTGDTEAFF.

Only one count was recorded for this clone. The CDR3 region is CASTPGQNTDTQYF. The CDR3 region has the DNA TGTGCCAGTACCCCCGGACAGAACACAGATACGCAGTATTTT. This chain connects TRBV19 to TRBJ2-3, with a weak D call TRBD1 (6 bases). Between the trimmed V and J ends, which lost 7 bases and 2 bases, there was a span of 13 bases. Per the germline V gene, CDR1 is LNHDA and CDR2 is SQIVND (reference sequence). The CDR3 has 14 amino acids.

The rearrangement joins TRBV7-9 to TRBJ2-7; 10 bases match TRBD1. V gave up 4 bases and J gave up 3 bases; unmatched junction bases: 6. The CDR3 loop spans 15 amino acids. CDR1 and CDR2 (germline): SEHNR, FQNEAQ (reference sequence). CDR3 residues: CASSSRDRGGYEQYF. The CDR3 DNA reads TGTGCCAGCAGCTCCCGGGACAGGGGAGGCTACGAGCAGTACTTC.